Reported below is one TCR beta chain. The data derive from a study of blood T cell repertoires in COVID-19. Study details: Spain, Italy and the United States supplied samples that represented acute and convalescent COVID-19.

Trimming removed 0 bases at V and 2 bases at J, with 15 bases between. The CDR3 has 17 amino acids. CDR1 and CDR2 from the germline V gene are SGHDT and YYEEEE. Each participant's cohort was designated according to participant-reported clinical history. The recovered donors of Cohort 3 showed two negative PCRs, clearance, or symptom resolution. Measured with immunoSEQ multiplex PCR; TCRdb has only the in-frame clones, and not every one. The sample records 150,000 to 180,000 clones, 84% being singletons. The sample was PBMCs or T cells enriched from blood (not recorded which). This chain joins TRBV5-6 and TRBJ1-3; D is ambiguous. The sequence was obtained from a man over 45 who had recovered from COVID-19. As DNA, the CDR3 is TGTGCCAGCAGCTTGGCGCCCCACAGCTCAACTGGAAACACCATATATTTT. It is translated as CASSLAPHSSTGNTIYF.